The rows below give T cell receptor beta chains drawn from one sample of a study of shared clonotypes between healthy human individuals. Data came from immunoSEQ multiplex PCR; TCRdb stores just in-frame clones and leaves some out. This repertoire shows hundreds of thousands of clones, around 73% found once; its top ten account for roughly 2%. The sequenced sample consisted of memory CD4+ T cells sorted from blood. The receptors come from a woman in her thirties in good health. Both conserved end residues are part of each CDR3. D genes are given only for firm matches. Only some rows state a clone size, as once, few, many or a class for expanded clones.

V	size	D	J	CDR3	DNA
TRBV25-1	once	NA	TRBJ2-3	CASTPSRSNTDTQYF	TGTGCCAGCACCCCTTCGCGGAGTAACACAGATACGCAGTATTTT
TRBV7-2	NA	TRBD2	TRBJ2-1	CASSPQNPLAGGREQFF	TGTGCCAGCAGCCCGCAAAACCCACTAGCGGGCGGCCGAGAGCAGTTCTTC
TRBV5-1	NA	NA	TRBJ2-3	CASSGLPTDTQYF	TGCGCCAGCAGCGGACTACCTACGGATACGCAGTATTTT
TRBV30	NA	NA	TRBJ2-6	CAWVWRHSASGANVLTF	TGTGCCTGGGTTTGGAGGCACAGCGCCTCTGGGGCCAACGTCCTGACTTTC
TRBV27	few	TRBD1	TRBJ2-1	CASNRPSGTGGDEQFF	TGTGCCAGCAACCGACCATCCGGGACAGGGGGCGATGAGCAGTTCTTC
TRBV6-6	few	TRBD2	TRBJ2-1	CASSPLADAYNEQFF	TGTGCCAGCAGCCCACTAGCGGACGCCTACAATGAGCAGTTCTTC
TRBV9	once	TRBD2	TRBJ2-2	CASSPRLAGGELFF	TGTGCCAGCAGCCCCAGACTAGCAGGCGGGGAGCTGTTTTTT
TRBV11-3	NA	TRBD2	TRBJ2-2	CASSLTSGGNTGELFF	TGTGCCAGCAGCTTAACCAGCGGGGGCAACACCGGGGAGCTGTTTTTT
TRBV10-1	NA	NA	TRBJ2-7	CASSDGERSSYEQYF	TGCGCCAGCAGTGATGGGGAGCGGAGTTCCTACGAGCAGTACTTC
TRBV10-3	NA	NA	TRBJ2-7	CAISESGRTPGRGRYF	TGTGCCATCAGTGAGTCTGGTAGGACTCCTGGCCGGGGGCGGTACTTC
TRBV28	once	NA	TRBJ1-5	CASRWDGNQPQHF	TGTGCCAGCAGGTGGGACGGTAATCAGCCCCAGCATTTT
TRBV10-3	NA	NA	TRBJ1-2	CAIMGTSVDGYTF	TGTGCCATCATGGGGACTTCGGTAGATGGCTACACCTTC
TRBV5-6	NA	TRBD1	TRBJ1-2	CASSSYRGVFYGYTF	TGTGCCAGCAGCTCGTACAGGGGGGTCTTCTATGGCTACACCTTC
TRBV27	NA	TRBD2	TRBJ2-5	CASSSPTRTSGRAWETQYF	TGTGCCAGCAGTTCACCCACTAGGACTAGCGGGAGGGCCTGGGAGACCCAGTACTTC
TRBV28	NA	NA	TRBJ2-7	CASSFGNREQYF	TGTGCCAGCAGTTTCGGGAATCGGGAGCAGTACTTC
TRBV5-1	NA	NA	TRBJ2-5	CASSLGRQGTQYF	TGCGCCAGCAGCTTGGGTCGACAAGGGACCCAGTACTTC
TRBV18	NA	NA	TRBJ1-4	CASSRNSNEKLFF	TGTGCCAGCTCACGAAACTCTAATGAAAAACTGTTTTTT
TRBV6-5	many	NA	TRBJ2-7	CASRPNRETHEQYF	TGTGCCAGCAGACCGAACAGGGAAACCCACGAGCAGTACTTC
TRBV2	NA	NA	TRBJ1-5	CASSVRAGAQHF	TGTGCCAGCAGTGTCCGCGCGGGGGCCCAGCATTTT
TRBV29-1	NA	TRBD2	TRBJ2-2	CSARGATGGSGELFF	TGCAGCGCCCGTGGTGCGACGGGAGGAAGCGGGGAGCTGTTTTTT
TRBV20-1	many	NA	TRBJ2-5	CSARVIETQYF	TGCAGTGCTAGGGTCATAGAGACCCAGTACTTC